Sequencing of this T cell receptor beta chain was carried out in a study of blood T cells in healthy people across ages. V lost 5 bases to trimming and J lost 9 bases, with 20 bases between them. The CDR3 contains 16 residues. Per the germline V gene, CDR1 is SEHNR and CDR2 is FQNEAQ (reference sequence). It was with a sample-barcoded 5' primer and a J-beta primer mix that a second PCR of roughly 7 to 12 cycles was run. Via MiXCR, TCRdb re-called the 5' RACE reads, giving one row per CDR3 protein. Altogether hundreds of thousands of distinct CDR3 sequences are present, about 51% being singletons, with the ten largest covering less than 15%.

The chain couples TRBV7-9 to TRBJ1-6; weak D call: TRBD1 (5 bases). Source material: blood. The receptor was derived from an elderly woman in good health. CDR3 in DNA: TGTGCCAGCAGCCCTGCGGGGGGAGGTTCGGGTTCACCCCTCCACTTT. Its protein product is CASSPAGGGSGSPLHF.